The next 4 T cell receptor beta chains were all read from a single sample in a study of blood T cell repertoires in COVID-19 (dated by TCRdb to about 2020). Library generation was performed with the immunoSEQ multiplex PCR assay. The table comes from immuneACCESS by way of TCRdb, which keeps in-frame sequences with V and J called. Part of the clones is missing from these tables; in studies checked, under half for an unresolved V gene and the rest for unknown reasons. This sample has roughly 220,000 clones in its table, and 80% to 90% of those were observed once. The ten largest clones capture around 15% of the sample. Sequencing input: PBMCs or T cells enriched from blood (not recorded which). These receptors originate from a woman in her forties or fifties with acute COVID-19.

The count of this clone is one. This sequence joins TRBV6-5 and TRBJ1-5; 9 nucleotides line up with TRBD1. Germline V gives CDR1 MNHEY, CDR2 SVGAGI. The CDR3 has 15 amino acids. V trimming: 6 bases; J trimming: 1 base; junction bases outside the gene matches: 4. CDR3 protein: CASSAGTGSNQPQHF. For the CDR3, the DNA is TGTGCCAGCAGCGCCGGGACAGGGAGCAATCAGCCCCAGCATTTT.

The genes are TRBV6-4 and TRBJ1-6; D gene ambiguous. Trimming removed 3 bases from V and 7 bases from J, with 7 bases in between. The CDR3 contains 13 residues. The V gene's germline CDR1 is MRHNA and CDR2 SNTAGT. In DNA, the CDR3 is TGTGCCAGCAGTGAAGTTGAGAATTCACCCCTCCACTTT. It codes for CASSEVENSPLHF.

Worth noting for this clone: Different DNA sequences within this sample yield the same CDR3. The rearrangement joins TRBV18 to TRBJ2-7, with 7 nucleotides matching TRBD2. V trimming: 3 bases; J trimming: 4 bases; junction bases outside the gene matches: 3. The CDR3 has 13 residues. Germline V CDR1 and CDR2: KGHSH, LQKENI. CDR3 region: CASSPAGAYEQYF. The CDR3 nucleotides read TGTGCCAGCTCACCGGCGGGAGCGTACGAGCAGTACTTC.

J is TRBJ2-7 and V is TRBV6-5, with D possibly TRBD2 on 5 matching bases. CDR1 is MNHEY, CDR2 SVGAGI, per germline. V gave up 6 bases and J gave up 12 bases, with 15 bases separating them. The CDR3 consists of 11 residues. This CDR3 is CASREDRCWYF. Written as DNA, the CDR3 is TGTGCCAGCAGGGAGGACCGCTGCTGGTACTTC.